The TCR beta chain under discussion was sequenced for a study of blood T cell repertoires in COVID-19. About the study: The origin of the acute and convalescent COVID-19 samples was the United States, Italy and Spain. PBMCs, B-cell-depleted T cells, or T cells were the source of the cDNA or gDNA that made up the material.

Methods used by the authors: Estimates of nucleated cell counts were drawn from the amplification of reference gene primers. Generated by immunoSEQ multiplex PCR, the TCRdb table keeps only in-frame clones and is missing some. V and J calls and clone size are copied from that table; D and trimming were computed from the DNA. The sample lists 160,000 or so clones; about 86% were seen once. The sample holds a few counts of this clone. Trimming cost V 4 bases and J 3 bases; bases outside gene matches: 12. Per the germline V gene, CDR1 is SGHNT and CDR2 is YYREEE (reference sequence). This CDR3 region has 16 residues.

The sequence was collected from a woman of 80 years or more with acute or convalescent COVID-19. The sample was peripheral blood. This chain links TRBV5-4 with TRBJ2-7, with 8 bases lining up with TRBD2. CDR3 in amino acids: CASSAGGSGGLYEQYF. For the CDR3, the DNA is TGTGCCAGCAGCGCGGGGGGAAGCGGGGGCCTCTACGAGCAGTACTTC.